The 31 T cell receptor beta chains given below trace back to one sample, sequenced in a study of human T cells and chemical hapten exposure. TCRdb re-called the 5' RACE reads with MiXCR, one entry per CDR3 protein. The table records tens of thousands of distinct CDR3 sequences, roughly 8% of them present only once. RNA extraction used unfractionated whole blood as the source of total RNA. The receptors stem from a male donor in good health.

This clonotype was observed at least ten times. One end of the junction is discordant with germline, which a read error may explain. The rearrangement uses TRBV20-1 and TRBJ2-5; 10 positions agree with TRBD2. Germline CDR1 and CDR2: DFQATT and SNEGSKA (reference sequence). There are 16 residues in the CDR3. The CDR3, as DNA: TGCAGTGCCAGAGATCGCCTAGCGGGAGAGCAAGAGACCCAGTACTTC. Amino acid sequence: CSARDRLAGEQETQYF.

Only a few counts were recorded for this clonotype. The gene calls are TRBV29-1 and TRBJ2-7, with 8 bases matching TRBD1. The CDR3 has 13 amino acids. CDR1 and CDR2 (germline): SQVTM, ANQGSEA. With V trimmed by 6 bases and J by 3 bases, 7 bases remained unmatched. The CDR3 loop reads CSVGQGRSYEQYF. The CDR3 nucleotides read TGCAGCGTCGGACAGGGCAGGAGCTACGAGCAGTACTTC.

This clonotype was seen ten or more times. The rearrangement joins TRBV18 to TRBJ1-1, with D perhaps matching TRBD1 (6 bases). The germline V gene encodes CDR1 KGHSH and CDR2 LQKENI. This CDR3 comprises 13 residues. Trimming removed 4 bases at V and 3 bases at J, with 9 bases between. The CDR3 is CASSHSGDTEAFF. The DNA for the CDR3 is TGTGCCAGCTCACATTCAGGGGACACTGAAGCTTTCTTT.

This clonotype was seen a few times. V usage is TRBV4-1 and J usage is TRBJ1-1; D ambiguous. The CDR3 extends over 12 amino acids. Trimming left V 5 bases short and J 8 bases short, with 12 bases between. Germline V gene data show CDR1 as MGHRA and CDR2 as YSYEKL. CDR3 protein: CASSSLDREAFF. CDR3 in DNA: TGCGCCAGCAGCTCCCTAGACCGGGAAGCTTTCTTT.

The CDR3 loop is CASSLDRGSHQPQHF. For the CDR3, the DNA is TGTGCCAGCAGCTTAGACAGGGGTTCCCATCAGCCCCAGCATTTT. The chain is built from TRBV7-6 and TRBJ1-5, with TRBD1 matching 7 bases. V gave up 1 base and J gave up 5 bases; unmatched junction bases: 5. Germline values: CDR1 SGHVS, CDR2 FNYEAQ. The CDR3 contains 15 residues. The whole variable domain, remainder taken from reference TRBV7-6 and TRBJ1-5, is GAGVSQSPRYKVTKRGQDVALRCDPISGHVSLYWYRQALGQGPEFLTYFNYEAQQDKSGLPNDRFSAERPEGSISTLTIQRTEQRDSAMYRCASSLDRGSHQPQHFGDGTRLSIL.

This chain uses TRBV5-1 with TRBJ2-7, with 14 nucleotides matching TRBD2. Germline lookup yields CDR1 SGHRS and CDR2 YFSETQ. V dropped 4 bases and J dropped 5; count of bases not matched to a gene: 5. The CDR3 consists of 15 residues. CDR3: CASSTRLAGGNEQYF. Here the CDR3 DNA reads TGCGCCAGCAGCACCCGACTAGCGGGAGGGAACGAGCAGTACTTC.

The CDR3 loop is CASSSGTGERRRNQPQHF. CDR3 coding DNA: TGCGCCAGCAGCTCCGGGACAGGGGAAAGAAGGCGCAATCAGCCCCAGCATTTT. V is TRBV10-1 and J is TRBJ1-5; 10 positions agree with TRBD1. V trimming: 6 bases; J trimming: 2 bases; junction bases outside the gene matches: 13. The CDR3 is 18 amino acids. Germline CDR1 and CDR2: WNHNN and SYGVQD (reference sequence).

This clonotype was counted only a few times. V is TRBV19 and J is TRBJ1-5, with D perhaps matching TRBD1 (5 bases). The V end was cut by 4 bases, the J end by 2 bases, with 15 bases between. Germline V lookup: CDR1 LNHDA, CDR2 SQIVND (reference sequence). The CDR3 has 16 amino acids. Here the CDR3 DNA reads TGTGCCAGTAGTACGGAGGGGCGAGGGGGCAATCAGCCCCAGCATTTT. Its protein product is CASSTEGRGGNQPQHF.

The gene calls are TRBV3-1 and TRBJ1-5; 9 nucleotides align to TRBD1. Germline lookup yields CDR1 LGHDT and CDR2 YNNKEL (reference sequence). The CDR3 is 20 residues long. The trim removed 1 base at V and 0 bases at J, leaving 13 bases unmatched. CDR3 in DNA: TGTGCCAGCAGCCAAGCTAAACAGGGGGCAGGGGGATATAGCAATCAGCCCCAGCATTTT. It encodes CASSQAKQGAGGYSNQPQHF.

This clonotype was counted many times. This CDR3 is CASSDGDPSYNEQFF. The CDR3 DNA follows: TGTGCCAGCAGTGACGGGGACCCCTCCTACAATGAGCAGTTCTTC. The chain combines TRBV2 with TRBJ2-1, with D possibly being TRBD1 or TRBD2 (5 bases each). Germline CDR1 and CDR2: SNHLY and FYNNEI. The ends were cut back, 3 bases at V and 0 bases at J, with 9 bases in the middle. The CDR3 spans 15 residues.

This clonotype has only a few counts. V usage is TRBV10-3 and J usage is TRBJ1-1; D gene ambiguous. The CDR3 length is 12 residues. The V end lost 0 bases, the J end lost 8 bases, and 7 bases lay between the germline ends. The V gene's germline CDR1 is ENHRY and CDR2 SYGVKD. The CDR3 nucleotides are TGTGCCATCAGTGAGTCGACCGCCGAAGCTTTCTTT. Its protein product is CAISESTAEAFF.

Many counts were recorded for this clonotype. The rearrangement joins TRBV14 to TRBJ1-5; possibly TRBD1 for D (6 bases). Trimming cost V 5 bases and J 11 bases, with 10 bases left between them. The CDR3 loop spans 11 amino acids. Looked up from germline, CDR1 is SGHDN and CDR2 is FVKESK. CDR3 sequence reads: CASSEQGTQHF. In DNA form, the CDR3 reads TGTGCCAGCAGCGAGCAGGGGACCCAGCATTTT.

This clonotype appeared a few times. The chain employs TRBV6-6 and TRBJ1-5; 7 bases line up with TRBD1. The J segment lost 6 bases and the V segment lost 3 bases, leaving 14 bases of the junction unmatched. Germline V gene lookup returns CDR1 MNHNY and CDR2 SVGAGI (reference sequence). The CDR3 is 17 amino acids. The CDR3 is CASSYPLPERGRQPQHF. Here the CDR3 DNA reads TGTGCCAGCAGTTATCCTCTCCCGGAGAGGGGGCGTCAGCCCCAGCATTTT.

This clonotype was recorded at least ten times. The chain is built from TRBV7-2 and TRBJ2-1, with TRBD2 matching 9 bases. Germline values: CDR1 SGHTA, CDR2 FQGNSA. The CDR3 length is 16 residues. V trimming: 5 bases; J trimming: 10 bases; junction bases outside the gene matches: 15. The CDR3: CASSLRLGGGASEQFF. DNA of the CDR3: TGTGCCAGCAGCCTACGCCTAGGCGGGGGGGCTTCGGAGCAGTTCTTC.

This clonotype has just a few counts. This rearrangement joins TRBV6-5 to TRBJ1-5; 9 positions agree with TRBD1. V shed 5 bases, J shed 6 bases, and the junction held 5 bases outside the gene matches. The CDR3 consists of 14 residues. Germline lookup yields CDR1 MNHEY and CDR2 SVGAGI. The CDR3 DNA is TGTGCCAGCAGTCGAGGGACAGGGAGTCAGCCCCAGCATTTT. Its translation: CASSRGTGSQPQHF.

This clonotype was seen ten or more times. CDR3: CASSAGTVEYF. CDR3 DNA: TGTGCCAGCAGTGCCGGAACTGTGGAGTATTTT. V gene TRBV4-2 combines with J gene TRBJ2-3; no reliable D call. Germline assignment: CDR1 LGHNA and CDR2 YNFKEQ. Trimming removed 6 bases at V and 13 bases at J, with 14 bases between. The CDR3 has 11 residues.

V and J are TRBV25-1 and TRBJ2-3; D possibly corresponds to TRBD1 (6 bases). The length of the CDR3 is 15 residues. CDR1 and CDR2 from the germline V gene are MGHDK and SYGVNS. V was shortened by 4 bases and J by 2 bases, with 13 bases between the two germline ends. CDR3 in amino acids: CASSANRVDTDTQYF. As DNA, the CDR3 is TGTGCCAGCAGTGCCAACAGGGTAGACACAGATACGCAGTATTTT.

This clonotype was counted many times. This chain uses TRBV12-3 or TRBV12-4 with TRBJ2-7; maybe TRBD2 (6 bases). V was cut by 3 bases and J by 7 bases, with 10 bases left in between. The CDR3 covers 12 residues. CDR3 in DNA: TGTGCCAGCAGTTTCCCCGGGGGAGAGCAGTACTTC. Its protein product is CASSFPGGEQYF.

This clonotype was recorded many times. The CDR3 DNA follows: TGCAGCGTTGAGGAGGGAACAAACACTGGAAACACCATATATTTT. This sequence encodes CSVEEGTNTGNTIYF. The chain uses TRBV29-1 and TRBJ1-3; the D is unclear. This CDR3 comprises 15 residues. Trimming removed 3 bases at V and 2 bases at J, with 14 bases between. Germline CDR1 SQVTM, CDR2 ANQGSEA.

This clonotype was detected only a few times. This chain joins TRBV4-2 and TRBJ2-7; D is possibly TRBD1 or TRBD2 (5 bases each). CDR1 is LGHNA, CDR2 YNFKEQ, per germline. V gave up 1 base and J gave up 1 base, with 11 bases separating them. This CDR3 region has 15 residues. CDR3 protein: CASSQVTEGSYEQYF. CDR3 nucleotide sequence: TGTGCCAGCAGCCAAGTAACAGAGGGGTCCTACGAGCAGTACTTC.

As DNA, the CDR3 is TGCAGTGCTAGAGGGCTAGCGGGGGGAGTCTACGAGCAGTACTTC. It codes for CSARGLAGGVYEQYF. The chain is built from TRBV20-1 and TRBJ2-7; 11 bases match TRBD2. Germline CDR1 is DFQATT and CDR2 is SNEGSKA (reference sequence). The CDR3 length is 15 residues. V lost 1 base, J lost 3 bases, and 5 bases stayed unmatched.

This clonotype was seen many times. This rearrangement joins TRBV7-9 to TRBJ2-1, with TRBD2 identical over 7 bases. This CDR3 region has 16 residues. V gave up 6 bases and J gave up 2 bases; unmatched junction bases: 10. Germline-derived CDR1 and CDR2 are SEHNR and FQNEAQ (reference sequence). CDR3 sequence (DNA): TGTGCCAGCAGGATAGCTGGTGGGAGGGCCTACAATGAGCAGTTCTTC. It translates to CASRIAGGRAYNEQFF.

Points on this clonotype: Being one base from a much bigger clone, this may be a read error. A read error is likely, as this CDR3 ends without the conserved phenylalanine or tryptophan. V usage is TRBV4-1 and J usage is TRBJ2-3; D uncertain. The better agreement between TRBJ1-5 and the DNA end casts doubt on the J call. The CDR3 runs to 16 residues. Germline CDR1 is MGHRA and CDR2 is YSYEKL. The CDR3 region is CASSQVPAGGPRTQHL. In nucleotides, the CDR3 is TGCGCCAGCAGCCAAGTCCCAGCGGGAGGCCCTCGTACGCAGCATCTT.

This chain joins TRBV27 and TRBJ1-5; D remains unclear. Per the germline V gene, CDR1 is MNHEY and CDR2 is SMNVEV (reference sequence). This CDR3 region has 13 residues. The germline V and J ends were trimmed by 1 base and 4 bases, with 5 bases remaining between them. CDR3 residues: CASSLWDNQPQHF. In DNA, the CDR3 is TGTGCCAGCAGTTTATGGGATAATCAGCCCCAGCATTTT.

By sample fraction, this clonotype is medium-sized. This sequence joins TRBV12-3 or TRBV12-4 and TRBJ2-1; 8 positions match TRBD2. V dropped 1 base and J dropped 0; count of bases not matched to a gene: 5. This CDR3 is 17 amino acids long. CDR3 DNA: TGTGCCAGCAGTTTAGAACTAGCGGACAGCTCCTACAATGAGCAGTTCTTC. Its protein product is CASSLELADSSYNEQFF.

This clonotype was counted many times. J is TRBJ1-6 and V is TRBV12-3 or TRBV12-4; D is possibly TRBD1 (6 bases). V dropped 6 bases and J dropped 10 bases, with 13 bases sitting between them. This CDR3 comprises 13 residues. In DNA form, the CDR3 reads TGTGCCAGCAGACAGGGTTTGGGATCACCCCTCCACTTT. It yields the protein CASRQGLGSPLHF.

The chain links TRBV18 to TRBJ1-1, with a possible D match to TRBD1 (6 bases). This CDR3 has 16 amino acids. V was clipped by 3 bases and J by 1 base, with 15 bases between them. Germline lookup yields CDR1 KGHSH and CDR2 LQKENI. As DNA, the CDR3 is TGTGCCAGCTCACCGTCACAGGGCGGCGGGAACACTGAAGCTTTCTTT. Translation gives CASSPSQGGGNTEAFF.

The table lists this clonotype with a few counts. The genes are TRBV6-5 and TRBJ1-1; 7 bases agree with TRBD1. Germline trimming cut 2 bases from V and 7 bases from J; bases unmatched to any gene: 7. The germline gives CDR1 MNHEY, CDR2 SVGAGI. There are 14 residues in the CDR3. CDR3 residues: CASSYQNTGDEAFF. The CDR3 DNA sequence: TGTGCCAGCAGTTACCAGAATACAGGGGATGAAGCTTTCTTT.

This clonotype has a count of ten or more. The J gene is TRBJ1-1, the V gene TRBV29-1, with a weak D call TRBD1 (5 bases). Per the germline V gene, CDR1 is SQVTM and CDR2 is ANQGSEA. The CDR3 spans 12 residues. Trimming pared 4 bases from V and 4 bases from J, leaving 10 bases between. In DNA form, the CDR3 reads TGCAGCGTTGGACGACAGTCCACTGAAGCTTTCTTT. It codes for CSVGRQSTEAFF.

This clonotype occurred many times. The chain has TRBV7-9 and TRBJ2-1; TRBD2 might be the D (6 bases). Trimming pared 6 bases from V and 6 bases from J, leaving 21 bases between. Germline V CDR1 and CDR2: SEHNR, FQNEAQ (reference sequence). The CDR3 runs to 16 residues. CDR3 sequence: CASSSNAGRTPNEQFF. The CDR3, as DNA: TGTGCCAGCAGTTCAAATGCGGGAAGGACGCCCAATGAGCAGTTCTTC.

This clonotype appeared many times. The CDR3 sequence: CASSLTREAGANVLTF. CDR3 in DNA: TGTGCCAGCAGCTTAACGAGGGAGGCTGGGGCCAACGTCCTGACTTTC. J is TRBJ2-6 and V is TRBV7-3, with a possible D match to TRBD2 (6 bases). V was trimmed by 0 bases and J by 2 bases, leaving 8 bases between them. CDR1 SGHTA and CDR2 FQGTGA come from the germline V gene. The CDR3 runs 16 residues.